The sequence of this T cell receptor (beta chain) was determined in a study of blood T cell repertoires in COVID-19. Study processing details: By means of reference gene primer amplification, nucleated cell counts were estimated. Sequenced by immunoSEQ multiplex PCR; TCRdb stores in-frame clones only, minus some. Clone size and the V and J calls come from that table; the DNA yielded D and trimming. The sample shows approximately 360,000 clones, about 90% of them seen only once. This receptor was taken from a man aged 35 to 55 with acute or convalescent COVID-19. Material: peripheral blood.

CDR3: CASSFPVVPEAFF. In nucleotides, the CDR3 is TGTGCCAGCAGTTTCCCGGTGGTACCTGAAGCTTTCTTT. The chain has TRBV12-3 or TRBV12-4 and TRBJ1-1; D is uncertain. V lost 3 bases, J lost 6 bases, and 11 bases lay in between. The CDR3 has 13 amino acids.